This record looks at one TCR beta chain sequence and its context. Its antigen is still unknown. The germline V gene has CDR1 MDHEN and CDR2 SYDVKM. The germline V and J ends were trimmed by 8 bases and 4 bases, with 15 bases remaining between them. CDR3 length equals 14 residues. The record originates from a study of cytomegalovirus exposure and HLA in healthy donors. General study points: Follow-up analysis later connected one missense variant in DCLRE1C with trimming of TCR beta V- and J-genes.

60 Vbeta and 13 Jbeta primers were used in PCR. Repertoires were generated with immunoSEQ multiplex PCR, while TCRdb's copy carries only in-frame clones and drops some. The repertoire has tens of thousands of clones, about 77% of them found once; the top ten carry 9.7%. V and J are TRBV28 and TRBJ2-1, with D possibly being TRBD1 (6 bases). The sample taken for sequencing was PBMCs. The TCR sequence derives from a man aged 40-50 years in good health and CMV-seronegative. CDR3 nucleotide sequence: TGTGCCAGCCTACAGGGTGGGTCTTACAATGAGCAGTTCTTC. This codes for CASLQGGSYNEQFF.